The clone carrying this TCR beta chain was seen repeatedly, ten times or more. The antigen remains undetermined. The record originates from a study of human T cells and chemical hapten exposure. Findings and caveats of the study: Expanded TCR sets contained significantly more large CDR3 similarity clusters than controls.

Stated time point: pre-sensitization, week 0. Documented treatment: therapeutic diphenylcyclopropenone sensitization with weekly scalp DPC. The study's library attached unique molecular identifiers to single cDNA molecules. One entry per CDR3 protein results from TCRdb running MiXCR on the RACE reads. Of roughly 260,000 distinct CDR3 sequences in the sample, about 9% were seen once. This clonotype was obtained from a woman aged 40 to 55 with alopecia areata. Some clones in this sample may be carry-over from other donors' samples. The material was whole blood, obtained in connection with sensitization to the hapten diphenylcyclopropenone (DPC).

The CDR3 region has the DNA TGCAGTGCTAGTCAAGGGGATCAGCCCCAGCATTTT. This sequence encodes CSASQGDQPQHF. V usage is TRBV20-1 and J usage is TRBJ1-5; TRBD1 is a possible D gene (5 bases). This CDR3 spans 12 amino acids. The germline V and J ends were trimmed by 3 bases and 5 bases, with 8 bases remaining between them. Germline assignment: CDR1 DFQATT and CDR2 SNEGSKA (reference sequence).